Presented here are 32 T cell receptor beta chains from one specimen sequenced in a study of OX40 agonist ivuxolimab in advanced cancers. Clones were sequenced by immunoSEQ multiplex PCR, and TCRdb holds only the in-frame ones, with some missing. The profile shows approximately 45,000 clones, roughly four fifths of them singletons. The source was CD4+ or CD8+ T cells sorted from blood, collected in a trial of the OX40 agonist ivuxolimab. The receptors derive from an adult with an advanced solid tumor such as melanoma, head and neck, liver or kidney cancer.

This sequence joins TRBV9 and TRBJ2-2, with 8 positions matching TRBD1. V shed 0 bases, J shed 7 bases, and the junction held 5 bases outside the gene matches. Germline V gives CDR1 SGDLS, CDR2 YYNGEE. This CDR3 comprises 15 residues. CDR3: CASSVGNRGVGELFF. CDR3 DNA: TGTGCCAGCAGCGTAGGAAACAGGGGGGTCGGGGAGCTGTTTTTT.

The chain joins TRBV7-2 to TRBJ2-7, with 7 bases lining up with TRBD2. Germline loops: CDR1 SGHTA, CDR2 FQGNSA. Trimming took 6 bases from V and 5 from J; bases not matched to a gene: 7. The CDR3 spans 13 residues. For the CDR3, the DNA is TGTGCCAGCAGAAGGGTCGGGGGGAACGAGCAGTACTTC. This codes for CASRRVGGNEQYF.

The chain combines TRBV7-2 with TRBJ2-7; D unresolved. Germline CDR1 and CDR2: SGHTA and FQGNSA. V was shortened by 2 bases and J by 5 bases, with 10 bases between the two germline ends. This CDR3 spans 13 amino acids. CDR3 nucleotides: TGTGCCAGCAGCTTAACCCGCTGGGACGAGCAGTACTTC. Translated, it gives CASSLTRWDEQYF.

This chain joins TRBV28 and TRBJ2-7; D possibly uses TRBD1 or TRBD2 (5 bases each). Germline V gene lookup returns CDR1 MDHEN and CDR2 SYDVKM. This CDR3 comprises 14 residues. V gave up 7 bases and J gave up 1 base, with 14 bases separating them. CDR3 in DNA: TGTGCCAGCATAAGGGGAGCAGGGTCCTACGAGCAGTACTTC. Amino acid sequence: CASIRGAGSYEQYF.

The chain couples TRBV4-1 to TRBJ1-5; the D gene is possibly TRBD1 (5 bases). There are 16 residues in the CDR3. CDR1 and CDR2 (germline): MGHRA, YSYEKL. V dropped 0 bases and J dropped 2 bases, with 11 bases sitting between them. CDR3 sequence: CASSQDGGIGNQPQHF. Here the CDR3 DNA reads TGCGCCAGCAGCCAAGACGGGGGAATAGGCAATCAGCCCCAGCATTTT.

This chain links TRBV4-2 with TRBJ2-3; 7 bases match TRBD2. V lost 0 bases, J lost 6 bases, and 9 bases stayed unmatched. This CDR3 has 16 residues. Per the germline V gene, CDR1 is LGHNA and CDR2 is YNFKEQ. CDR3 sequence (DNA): TGTGCCAGCAGCCAAGAGACTAGCCCCCGAGTCGATACGCAGTATTTT. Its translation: CASSQETSPRVDTQYF.

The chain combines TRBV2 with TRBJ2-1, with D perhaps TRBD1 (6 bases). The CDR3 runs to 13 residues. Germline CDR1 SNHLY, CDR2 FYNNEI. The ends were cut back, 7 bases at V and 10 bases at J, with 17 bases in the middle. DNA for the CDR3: TGTGCCAGCAATGTACAGGGCCTCGGGGAGCAGTTCTTC. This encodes CASNVQGLGEQFF. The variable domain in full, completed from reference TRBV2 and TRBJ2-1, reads EPEVTQTPSHQVTQMGQEVILRCVPISNHLYFYWYRQILGQKVEFLVSFYNNEISEKSEIFDDQFSVERPDGSNFTLKIRSTKLEDSAMYFCASNVQGLGEQFFGPGTRLTVL.

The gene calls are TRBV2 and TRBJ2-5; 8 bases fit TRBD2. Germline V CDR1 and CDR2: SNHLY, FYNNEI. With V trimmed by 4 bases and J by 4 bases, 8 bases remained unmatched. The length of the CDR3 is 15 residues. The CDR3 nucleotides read TGTGCCAGCAGTGGGGGGGCGGGAGGTCTAGAGACCCAGTACTTC. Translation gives CASSGGAGGLETQYF.

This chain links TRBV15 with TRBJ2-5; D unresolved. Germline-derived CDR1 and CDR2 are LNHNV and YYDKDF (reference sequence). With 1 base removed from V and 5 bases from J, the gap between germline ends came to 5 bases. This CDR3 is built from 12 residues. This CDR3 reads CATSRVGETQYF. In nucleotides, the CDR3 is TGTGCCACCAGCAGAGTTGGGGAGACCCAGTACTTC.

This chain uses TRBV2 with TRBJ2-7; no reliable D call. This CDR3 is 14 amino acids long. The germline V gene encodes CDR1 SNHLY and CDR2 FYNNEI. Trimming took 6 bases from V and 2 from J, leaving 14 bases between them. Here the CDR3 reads CASSRSKSAYEQYF. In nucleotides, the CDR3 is TGTGCCAGCAGCAGATCAAAATCCGCCTACGAGCAGTACTTC.

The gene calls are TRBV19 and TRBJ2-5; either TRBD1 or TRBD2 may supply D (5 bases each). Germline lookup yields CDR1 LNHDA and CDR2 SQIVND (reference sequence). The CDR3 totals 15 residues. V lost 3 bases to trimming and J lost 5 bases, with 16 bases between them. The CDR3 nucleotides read TGTGCCAGTAGTATTGGGGCAGGAGGACGGGAGACCCAGTACTTC. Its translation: CASSIGAGGRETQYF.

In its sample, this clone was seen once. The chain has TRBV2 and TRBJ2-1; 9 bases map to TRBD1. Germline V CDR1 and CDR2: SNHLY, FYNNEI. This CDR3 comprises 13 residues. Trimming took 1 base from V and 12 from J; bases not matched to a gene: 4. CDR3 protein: CASSEGTGDGQFF. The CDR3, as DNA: TGTGCCAGCAGTGAAGGGACAGGGGATGGGCAGTTCTTC.

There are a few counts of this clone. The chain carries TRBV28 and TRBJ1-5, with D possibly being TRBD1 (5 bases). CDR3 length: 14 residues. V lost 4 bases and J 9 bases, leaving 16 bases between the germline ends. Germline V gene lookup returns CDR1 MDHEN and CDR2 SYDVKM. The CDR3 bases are TGTGCCAGCAGTTGGACGGGGGTGGCCCGGCCCCAGCATTTT. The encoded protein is CASSWTGVARPQHF.

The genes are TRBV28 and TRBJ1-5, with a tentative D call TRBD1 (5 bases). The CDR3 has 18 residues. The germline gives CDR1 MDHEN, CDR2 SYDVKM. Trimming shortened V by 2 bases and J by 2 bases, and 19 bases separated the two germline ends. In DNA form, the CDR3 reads TGTGCCAGCAGTTTAGTTACACTAAGGGACGGGGGCAATCAGCCCCAGCATTTT. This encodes CASSLVTLRDGGNQPQHF.

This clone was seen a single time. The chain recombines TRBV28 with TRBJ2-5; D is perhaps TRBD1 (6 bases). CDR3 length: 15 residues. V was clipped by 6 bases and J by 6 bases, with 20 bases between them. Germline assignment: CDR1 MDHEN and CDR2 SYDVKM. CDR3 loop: CASRYRDNLRKTQYF. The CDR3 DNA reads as TGTGCCAGCAGGTACCGGGACAACCTCCGGAAGACCCAGTACTTC.

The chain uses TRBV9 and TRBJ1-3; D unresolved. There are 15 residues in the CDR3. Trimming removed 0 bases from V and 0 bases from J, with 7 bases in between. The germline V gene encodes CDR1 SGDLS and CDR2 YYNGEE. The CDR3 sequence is CASSVGPISGNTIYF. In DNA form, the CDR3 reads TGTGCCAGCAGCGTAGGACCTATCTCTGGAAACACCATATATTTT.

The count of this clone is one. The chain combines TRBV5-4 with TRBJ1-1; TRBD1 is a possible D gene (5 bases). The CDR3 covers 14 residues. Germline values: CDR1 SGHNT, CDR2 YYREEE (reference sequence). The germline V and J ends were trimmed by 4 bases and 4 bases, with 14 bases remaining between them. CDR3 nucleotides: TGTGCCAGCAGCAAAAGGGGAGGTAGCACTGAAGCTTTCTTT. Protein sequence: CASSKRGGSTEAFF.

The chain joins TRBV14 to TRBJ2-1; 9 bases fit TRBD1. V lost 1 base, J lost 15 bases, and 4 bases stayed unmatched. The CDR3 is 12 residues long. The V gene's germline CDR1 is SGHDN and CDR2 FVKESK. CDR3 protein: CASSQGDRVRFF. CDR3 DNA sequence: TGTGCCAGCAGCCAAGGGGACAGGGTAAGGTTCTTC.

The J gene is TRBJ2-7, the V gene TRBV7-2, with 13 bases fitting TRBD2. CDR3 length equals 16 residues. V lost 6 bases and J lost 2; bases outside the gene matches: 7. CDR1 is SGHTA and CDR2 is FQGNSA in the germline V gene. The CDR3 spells CASSSVGLAGAYEQYF. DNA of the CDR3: TGTGCCAGCAGTTCAGTTGGACTAGCGGGGGCCTACGAGCAGTACTTC.

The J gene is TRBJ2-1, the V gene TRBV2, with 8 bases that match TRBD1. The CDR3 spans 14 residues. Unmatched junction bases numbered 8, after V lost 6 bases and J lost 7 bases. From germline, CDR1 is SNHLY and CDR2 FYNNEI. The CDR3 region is CASRQKQGVNEQFF. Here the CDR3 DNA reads TGTGCCAGCAGACAAAAACAGGGGGTAAATGAGCAGTTCTTC.

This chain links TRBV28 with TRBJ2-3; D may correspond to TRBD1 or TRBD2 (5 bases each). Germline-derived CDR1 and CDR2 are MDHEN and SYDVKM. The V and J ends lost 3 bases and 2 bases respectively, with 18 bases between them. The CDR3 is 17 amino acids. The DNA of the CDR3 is TGTGCCAGCAGTTTGGGAGACGGGGCCAAAACCACAGATACGCAGTATTTT. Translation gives CASSLGDGAKTTDTQYF.

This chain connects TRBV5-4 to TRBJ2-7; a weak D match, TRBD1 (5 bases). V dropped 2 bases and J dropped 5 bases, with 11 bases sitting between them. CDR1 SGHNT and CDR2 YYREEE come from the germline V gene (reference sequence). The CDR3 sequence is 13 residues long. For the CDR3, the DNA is TGTGCCAGCAGCTTTCAGGGATCAAACGAGCAGTACTTC. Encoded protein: CASSFQGSNEQYF. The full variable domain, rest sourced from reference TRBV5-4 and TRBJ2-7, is ETGVTQSPTHLIKTRGQQVTLRCSSQSGHNTVSWYQQALGQGPQFIFQYYREEENGRGNFPPRFSGLQFPNYSSELNVNALELDDSALYLCASSFQGSNEQYFGPGTRLTVT.

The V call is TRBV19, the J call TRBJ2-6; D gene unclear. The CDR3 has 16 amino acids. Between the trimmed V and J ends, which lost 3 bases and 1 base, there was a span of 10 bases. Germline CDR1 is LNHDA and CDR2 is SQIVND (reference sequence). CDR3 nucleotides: TGTGCCAGTAGTATGATCAGTCAATCTGGGGCCAACGTCCTGACTTTC. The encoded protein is CASSMISQSGANVLTF.

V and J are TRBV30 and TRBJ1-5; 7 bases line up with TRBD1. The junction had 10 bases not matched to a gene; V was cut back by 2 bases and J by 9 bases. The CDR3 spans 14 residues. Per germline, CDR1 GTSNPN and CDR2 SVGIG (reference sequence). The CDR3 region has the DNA TGTGCCTGGAGTTTTACCCAGGGGGGGGCGCCCCAGCATTTT. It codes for CAWSFTQGGAPQHF.

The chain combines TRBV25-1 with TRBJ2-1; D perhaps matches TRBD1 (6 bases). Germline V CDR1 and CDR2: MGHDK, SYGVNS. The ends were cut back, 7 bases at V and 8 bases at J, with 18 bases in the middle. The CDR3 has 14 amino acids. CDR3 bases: TGTGCCAGCACCGAGGGGGAAGGCGGCCATGAGCAGTTCTTC. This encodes CASTEGEGGHEQFF.

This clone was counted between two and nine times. The CDR3 reads CASSSTGSYGYTF. The CDR3 bases are TGTGCCAGCAGTTCAACAGGGTCCTATGGCTACACCTTC. This chain links TRBV6-6 with TRBJ1-2; tentatively, D is TRBD1 (6 bases). The CDR3 runs 13 residues. V gave up 4 bases and J gave up 4 bases, with 10 bases separating them. The germline CDR1 and CDR2 sequences are MNHNY and SVGAGI (reference sequence).

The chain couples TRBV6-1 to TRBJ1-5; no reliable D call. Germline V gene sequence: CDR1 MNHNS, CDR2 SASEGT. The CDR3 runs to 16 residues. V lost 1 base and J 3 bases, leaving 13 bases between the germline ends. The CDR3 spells CASSEVPVGYNQPQHF. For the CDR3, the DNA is TGTGCCAGCAGTGAAGTCCCGGTCGGTTACAATCAGCCCCAGCATTTT.

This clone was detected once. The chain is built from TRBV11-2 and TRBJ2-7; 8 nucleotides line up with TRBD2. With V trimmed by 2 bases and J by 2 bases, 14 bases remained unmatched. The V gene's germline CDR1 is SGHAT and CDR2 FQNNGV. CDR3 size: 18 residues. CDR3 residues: CASSLTTGTRTLAYEQYF. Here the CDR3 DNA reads TGTGCCAGCAGCTTAACCACCGGGACTAGAACGTTGGCCTACGAGCAGTACTTC.

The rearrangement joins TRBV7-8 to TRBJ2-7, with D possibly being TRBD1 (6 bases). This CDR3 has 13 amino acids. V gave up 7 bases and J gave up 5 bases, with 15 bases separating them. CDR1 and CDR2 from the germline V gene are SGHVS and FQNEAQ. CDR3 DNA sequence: TGTGCCAGCAACCCCTCAGGGGAGCACGAGCAGTACTTC. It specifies CASNPSGEHEQYF.

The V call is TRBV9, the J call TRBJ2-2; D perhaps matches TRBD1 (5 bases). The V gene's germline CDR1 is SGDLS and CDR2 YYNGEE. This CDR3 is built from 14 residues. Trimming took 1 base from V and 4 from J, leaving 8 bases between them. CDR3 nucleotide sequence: TGTGCCAGCAGCGTATTCGACAGCACCGGGGAGCTGTTTTTT. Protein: CASSVFDSTGELFF.

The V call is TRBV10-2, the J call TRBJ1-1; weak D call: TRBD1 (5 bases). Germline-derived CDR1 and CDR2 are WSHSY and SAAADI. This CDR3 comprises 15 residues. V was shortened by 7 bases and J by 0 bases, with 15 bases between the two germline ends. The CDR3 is CASTRAGSMNTEAFF. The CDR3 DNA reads TGCGCCAGCACCCGGGCAGGGTCCATGAACACTGAAGCTTTCTTT.

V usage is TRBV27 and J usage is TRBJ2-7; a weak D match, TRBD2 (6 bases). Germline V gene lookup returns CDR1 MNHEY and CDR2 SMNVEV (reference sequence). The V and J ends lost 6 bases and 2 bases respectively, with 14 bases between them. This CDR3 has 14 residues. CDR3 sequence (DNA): TGTGCCAGCAGCCGGTATAGCGGTCCCTACGAGCAGTACTTC. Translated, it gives CASSRYSGPYEQYF.